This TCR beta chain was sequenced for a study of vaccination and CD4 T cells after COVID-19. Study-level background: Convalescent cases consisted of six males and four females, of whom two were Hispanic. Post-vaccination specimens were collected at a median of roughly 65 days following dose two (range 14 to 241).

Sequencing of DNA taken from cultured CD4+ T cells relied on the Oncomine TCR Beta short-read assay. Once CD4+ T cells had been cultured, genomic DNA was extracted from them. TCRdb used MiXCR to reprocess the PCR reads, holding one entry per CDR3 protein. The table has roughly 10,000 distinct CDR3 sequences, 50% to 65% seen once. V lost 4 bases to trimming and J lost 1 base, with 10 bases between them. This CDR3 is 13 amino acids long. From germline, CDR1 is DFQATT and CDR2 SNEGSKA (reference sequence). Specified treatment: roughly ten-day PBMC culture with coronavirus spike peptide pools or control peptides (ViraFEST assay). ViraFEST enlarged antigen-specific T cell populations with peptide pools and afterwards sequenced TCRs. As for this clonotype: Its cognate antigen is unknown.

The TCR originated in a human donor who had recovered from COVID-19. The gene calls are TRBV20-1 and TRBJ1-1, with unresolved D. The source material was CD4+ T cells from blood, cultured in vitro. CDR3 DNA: TGCAGTGCTAAAGACATCAAGAACACTGAAGCTTTCTTT. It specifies CSAKDIKNTEAFF.